A selection of T cell receptor beta chains follows, all from one sample in a study of blood T cell repertoires in COVID-19. Assay used: immunoSEQ multiplex PCR; TCRdb lists only in-frame clones, some missing. The table records roughly 410,000 clones, about 89% of them present only once. Sequencing was carried out using peripheral blood. Receptors were obtained from a middle-aged man with acute or convalescent COVID-19. Both conserved end residues are part of each CDR3. Each record gives: D gene, clone size, J gene, V gene, CDR3 DNA, CDR3 protein. A D gene is named only where the DNA matches it firmly. Clone size is not always given. Where it is, it says once, few, many or a class for expanded clones.

d_call: NA
clone_size: once
j_call: TRBJ2-7
v_call: TRBV29-1
cdr3_nt: TGCAGCGTTGAAGGGACTCCGGATATATACGAGCAGTACTTC
cdr3_aa: CSVEGTPDIYEQYF

d_call: NA
clone_size: NA
j_call: TRBJ2-7
v_call: TRBV6-1
cdr3_nt: TGTGCCAGCAGTGAAAGTGGGAGGCTCAGGTTC
cdr3_aa: CASSESGRLRF

d_call: TRBD1
clone_size: NA
j_call: TRBJ2-7
v_call: TRBV27
cdr3_nt: TGTGCCAGCACCACGGGACAGGGTAACGAGCAGTACTTC
cdr3_aa: CASTTGQGNEQYF

d_call: TRBD1
clone_size: few
j_call: TRBJ1-1
v_call: TRBV4-2
cdr3_nt: TGTGCCAGCAGCCCCTCAACGACAGGGGGAGGGAGGCATGAAGCTTTCTTT
cdr3_aa: CASSPSTTGGGRHEAFF

d_call: NA
clone_size: NA
j_call: TRBJ1-5
v_call: TRBV27
cdr3_nt: TGTGCCAGCAGTTTAGTAGGCGGGACCAATCAGCCCCAGCATTTT
cdr3_aa: CASSLVGGTNQPQHF

d_call: NA
clone_size: NA
j_call: TRBJ1-3
v_call: TRBV10-3
cdr3_nt: TGTGCCATCACGGAAGACGGGGGAAACACCATATATTTT
cdr3_aa: CAITEDGGNTIYF

d_call: NA
clone_size: NA
j_call: TRBJ2-7
v_call: TRBV6-5
cdr3_nt: TGTGCCAGCAAAACAGGAACCTACGAGCAGTACTTC
cdr3_aa: CASKTGTYEQYF

d_call: NA
clone_size: NA
j_call: TRBJ2-7
v_call: TRBV28
cdr3_nt: TGTGCCAGCAGCCGATTGGACAGTACCTACGAGCAGTACTTC
cdr3_aa: CASSRLDSTYEQYF

d_call: NA
clone_size: NA
j_call: TRBJ1-1
v_call: TRBV7-2
cdr3_nt: TGTGCCAGCAGCTTAGCGAAAGCCGCGTGGGCTTTCTTT
cdr3_aa: CASSLAKAAWAFF

d_call: NA
clone_size: NA
j_call: TRBJ1-1
v_call: TRBV29-1
cdr3_nt: TGCAGCGTTTATGTTCTGGAGATGAACACTGAAGCTTTCTTT
cdr3_aa: CSVYVLEMNTEAFF

d_call: NA
clone_size: NA
j_call: TRBJ2-7
v_call: TRBV7-9
cdr3_nt: TGTGCCAGCAGGGGAGGCGAGCAGTACTTC
cdr3_aa: CASRGGEQYF

d_call: NA
clone_size: NA
j_call: TRBJ1-4
v_call: TRBV9
cdr3_nt: TGTGCCAGCAGCGTAGGGGCTACTAATGAAAAACTGTTTTTT
cdr3_aa: CASSVGATNEKLFF

d_call: TRBD2
clone_size: NA
j_call: TRBJ2-5
v_call: TRBV11-2
cdr3_nt: TGTGCCAGCAGCGTTAGCGGGAGGGAGACCCAGTACTTC
cdr3_aa: CASSVSGRETQYF

d_call: NA
clone_size: NA
j_call: TRBJ1-2
v_call: TRBV28
cdr3_nt: TGTGCCAGCAGTCCTGGGAGACAGGCGGTCGGCGGCTACACCTTC
cdr3_aa: CASSPGRQAVGGYTF

d_call: TRBD1
clone_size: NA
j_call: TRBJ1-1
v_call: TRBV5-6
cdr3_nt: TGTGCCAGCAGCGAAACGACAGGGAACAATGCTTTCTTT
cdr3_aa: CASSETTGNNAFF

d_call: NA
clone_size: NA
j_call: TRBJ1-5
v_call: TRBV5-6
cdr3_nt: TGTGCCAGCAGCGCCGACAGGCTGGACGGACAGCCCCAGCATTTT
cdr3_aa: CASSADRLDGQPQHF

d_call: NA
clone_size: NA
j_call: TRBJ1-4
v_call: TRBV18
cdr3_nt: TGTGCCAGCTCACCAAGGGGGAGTGGGGAAAAACTGTTTTTT
cdr3_aa: CASSPRGSGEKLFF

d_call: TRBD1
clone_size: NA
j_call: TRBJ1-2
v_call: TRBV11-2
cdr3_nt: TGTGCCAGCAGCCTACGGACAGGGGGAAACTATGGCTACACCTTC
cdr3_aa: CASSLRTGGNYGYTF

d_call: NA
clone_size: NA
j_call: TRBJ1-6
v_call: TRBV29-1
cdr3_nt: TGCAGCGTTAGTGAGGGGAGGGTTGGTAATTCACCCCTCCACTTT
cdr3_aa: CSVSEGRVGNSPLHF

d_call: NA
clone_size: once
j_call: TRBJ2-1
v_call: TRBV4-1
cdr3_nt: TGCGCCAGCAGCCCGCCGCCCGGTTTGAAGCAGTTCTTC
cdr3_aa: CASSPPPGLKQFF

d_call: TRBD1
clone_size: NA
j_call: TRBJ2-5
v_call: TRBV5-5
cdr3_nt: TGTGCCAGCAGCCTTATGGACAGGGGGCTCGAGACCCAGTACTTC
cdr3_aa: CASSLMDRGLETQYF

d_call: NA
clone_size: NA
j_call: TRBJ2-7
v_call: TRBV7-2
cdr3_nt: TGTGCCAGCAGCTTACCTGGGGGCGGCTACGAGCAGTACTTC
cdr3_aa: CASSLPGGGYEQYF